This T cell receptor beta chain originates from a study of OX40 agonist ivuxolimab in advanced cancers. The length of the CDR3 is 16 residues. Germline V gives CDR1 LGHNA, CDR2 YSLEER. Trimming left V 0 bases short and J 4 bases short, with 13 bases between. Some clones are missing from TCRdb's copy, which holds only in-frame ones; the method was immunoSEQ multiplex PCR. The sample includes about 46,000 clones, 89% of them seen just once. Sequences were derived from CD4+ or CD8+ T cells sorted from blood, sampled in a trial of the OX40 agonist ivuxolimab. This sequence joins TRBV4-3 and TRBJ1-5, with D uncertain. This TCR derives from an adult with an advanced solid tumor such as melanoma, head and neck, liver or kidney cancer. CDR3 DNA: TGCGCCAGCAGCCAAGATCGGGCCTTGGGGAATCAGCCCCAGCATTTT. It translates to CASSQDRALGNQPQHF.